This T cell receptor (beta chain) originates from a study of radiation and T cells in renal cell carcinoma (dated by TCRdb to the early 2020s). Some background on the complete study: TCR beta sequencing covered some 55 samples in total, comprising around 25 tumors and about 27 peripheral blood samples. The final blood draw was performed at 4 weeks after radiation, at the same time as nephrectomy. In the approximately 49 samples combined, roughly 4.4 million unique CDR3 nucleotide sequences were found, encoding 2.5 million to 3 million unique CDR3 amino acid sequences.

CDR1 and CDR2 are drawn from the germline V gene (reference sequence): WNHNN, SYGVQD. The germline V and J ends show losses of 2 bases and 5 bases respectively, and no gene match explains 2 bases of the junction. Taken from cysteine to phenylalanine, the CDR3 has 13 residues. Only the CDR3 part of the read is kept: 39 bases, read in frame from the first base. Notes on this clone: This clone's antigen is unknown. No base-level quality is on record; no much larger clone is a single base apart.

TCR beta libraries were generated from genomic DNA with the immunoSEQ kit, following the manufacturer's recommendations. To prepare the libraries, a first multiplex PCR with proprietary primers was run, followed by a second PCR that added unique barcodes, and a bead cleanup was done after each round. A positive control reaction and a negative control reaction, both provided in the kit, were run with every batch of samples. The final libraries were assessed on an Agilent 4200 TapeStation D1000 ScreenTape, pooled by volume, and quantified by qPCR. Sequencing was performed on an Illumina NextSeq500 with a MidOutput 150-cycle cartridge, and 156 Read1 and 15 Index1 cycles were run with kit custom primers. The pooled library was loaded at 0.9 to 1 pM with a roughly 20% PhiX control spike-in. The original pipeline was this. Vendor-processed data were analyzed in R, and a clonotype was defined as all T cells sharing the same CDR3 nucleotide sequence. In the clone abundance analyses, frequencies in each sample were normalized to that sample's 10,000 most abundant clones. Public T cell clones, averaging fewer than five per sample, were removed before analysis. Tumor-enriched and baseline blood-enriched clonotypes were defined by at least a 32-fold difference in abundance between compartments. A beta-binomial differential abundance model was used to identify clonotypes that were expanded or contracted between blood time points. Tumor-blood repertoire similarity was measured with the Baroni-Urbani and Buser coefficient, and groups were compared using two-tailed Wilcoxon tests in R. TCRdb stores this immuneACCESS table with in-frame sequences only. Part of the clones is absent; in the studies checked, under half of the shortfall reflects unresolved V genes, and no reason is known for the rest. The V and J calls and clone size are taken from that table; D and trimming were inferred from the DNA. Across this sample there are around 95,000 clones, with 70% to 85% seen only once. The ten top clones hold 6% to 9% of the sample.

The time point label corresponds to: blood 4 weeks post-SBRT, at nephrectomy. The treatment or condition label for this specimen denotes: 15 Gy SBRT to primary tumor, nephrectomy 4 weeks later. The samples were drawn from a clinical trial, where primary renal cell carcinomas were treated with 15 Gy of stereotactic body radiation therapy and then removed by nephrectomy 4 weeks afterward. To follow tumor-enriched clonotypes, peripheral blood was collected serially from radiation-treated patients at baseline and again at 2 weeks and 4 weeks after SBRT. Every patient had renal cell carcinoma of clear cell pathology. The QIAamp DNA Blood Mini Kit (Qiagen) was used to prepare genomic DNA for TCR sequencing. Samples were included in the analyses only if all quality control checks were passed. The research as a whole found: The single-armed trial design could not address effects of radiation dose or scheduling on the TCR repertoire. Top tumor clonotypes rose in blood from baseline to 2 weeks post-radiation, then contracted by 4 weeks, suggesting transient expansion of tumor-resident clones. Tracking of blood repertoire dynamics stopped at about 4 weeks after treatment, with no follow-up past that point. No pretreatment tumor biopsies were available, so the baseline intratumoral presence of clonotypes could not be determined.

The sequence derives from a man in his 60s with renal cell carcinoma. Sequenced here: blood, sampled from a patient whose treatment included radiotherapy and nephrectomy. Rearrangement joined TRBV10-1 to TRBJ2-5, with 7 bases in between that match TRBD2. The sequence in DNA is TGCGCCAGCAGTGAGCGGGGAGGGGAGACCCAGTACTTC. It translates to CASSERGGETQYF.